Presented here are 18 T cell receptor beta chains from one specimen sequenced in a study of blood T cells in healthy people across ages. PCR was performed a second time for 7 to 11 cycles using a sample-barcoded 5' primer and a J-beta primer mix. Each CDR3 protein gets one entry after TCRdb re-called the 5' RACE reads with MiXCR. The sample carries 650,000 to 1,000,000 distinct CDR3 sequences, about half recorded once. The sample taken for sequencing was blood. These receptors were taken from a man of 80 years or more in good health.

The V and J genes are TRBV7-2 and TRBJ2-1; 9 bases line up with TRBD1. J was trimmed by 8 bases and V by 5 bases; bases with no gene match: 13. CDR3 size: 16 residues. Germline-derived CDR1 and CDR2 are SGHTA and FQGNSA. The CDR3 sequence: CASSAITGTGRDEQFF. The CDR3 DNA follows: TGTGCCAGCAGCGCAATTACCGGGACAGGGAGGGATGAGCAGTTCTTC.

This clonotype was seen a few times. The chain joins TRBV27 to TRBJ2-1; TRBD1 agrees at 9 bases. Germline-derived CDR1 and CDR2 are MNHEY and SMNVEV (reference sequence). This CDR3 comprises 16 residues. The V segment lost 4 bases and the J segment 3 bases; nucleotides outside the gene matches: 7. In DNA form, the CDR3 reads TGTGCCAGCAGTTCCGGACAGGGGACCTTCTACAATGAGCAGTTCTTC. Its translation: CASSSGQGTFYNEQFF.

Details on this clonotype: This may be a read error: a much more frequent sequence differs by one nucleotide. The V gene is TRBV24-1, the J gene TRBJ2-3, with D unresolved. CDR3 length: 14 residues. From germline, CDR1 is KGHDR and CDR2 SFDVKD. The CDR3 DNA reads TGTGCCACCAGTGACCAGACGTACCCAGATGCGCAGTATTTT. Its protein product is CATSDQTYPDAQYF.

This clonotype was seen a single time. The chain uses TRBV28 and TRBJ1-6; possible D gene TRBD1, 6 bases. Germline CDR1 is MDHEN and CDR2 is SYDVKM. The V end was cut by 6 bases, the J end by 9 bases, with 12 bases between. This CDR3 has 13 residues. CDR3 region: CASRTGFPSPLHF. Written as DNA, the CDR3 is TGTGCCAGCAGAACAGGGTTTCCTTCACCCCTCCACTTT.

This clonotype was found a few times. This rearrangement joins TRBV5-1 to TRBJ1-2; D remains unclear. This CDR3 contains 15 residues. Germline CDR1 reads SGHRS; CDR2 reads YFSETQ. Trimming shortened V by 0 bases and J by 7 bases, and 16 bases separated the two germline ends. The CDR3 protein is CASSLGRWEPSGYTF. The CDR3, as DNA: TGCGCCAGCAGCTTGGGACGCTGGGAACCCAGTGGCTACACCTTC.

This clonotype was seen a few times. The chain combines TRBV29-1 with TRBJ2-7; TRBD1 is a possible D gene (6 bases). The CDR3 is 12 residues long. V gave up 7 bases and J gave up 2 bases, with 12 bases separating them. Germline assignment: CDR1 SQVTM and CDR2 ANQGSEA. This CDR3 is CSAQQGTYEQYF. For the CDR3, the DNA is TGCAGCGCTCAACAGGGTACCTACGAGCAGTACTTC.

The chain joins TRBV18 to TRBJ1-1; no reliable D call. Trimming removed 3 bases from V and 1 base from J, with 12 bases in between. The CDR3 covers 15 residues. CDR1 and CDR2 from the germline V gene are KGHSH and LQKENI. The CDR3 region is CASSPVRAENTEAFF. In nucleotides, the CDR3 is TGTGCCAGCTCACCCGTACGAGCGGAGAACACTGAAGCTTTCTTT. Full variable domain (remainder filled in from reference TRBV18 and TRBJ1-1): NAGVMQNPRHLVRRRGQEARLRCSPMKGHSHVYWYRQLPEEGLKFMVYLQKENIIDESGMPKERFSAEFPKEGPSILRIQQVVRGDSAAYFCASSPVRAENTEAFFGQGTRLTVV.

This CDR3 reads CASSPPTTQETQFF. CDR3 nucleotides: TGTGCCAGCTCACCACCTACGACCCAAGAGACCCAGTTCTTC. V and J are TRBV18 and TRBJ2-1; D is undetermined. V was trimmed by 0 bases and J by 13 bases, leaving 16 bases between them. The germline gives CDR1 KGHSH, CDR2 LQKENI. The CDR3 is made up of 14 amino acids. The whole variable domain, filled in from reference TRBV18 and TRBJ2-1, reads NAGVMQNPRHLVRRRGQEARLRCSPMKGHSHVYWYRQLPEEGLKFMVYLQKENIIDESGMPKERFSAEFPKEGPSILRIQQVVRGDSAAYFCASSPPTTQETQFFGPGTRLTVL.

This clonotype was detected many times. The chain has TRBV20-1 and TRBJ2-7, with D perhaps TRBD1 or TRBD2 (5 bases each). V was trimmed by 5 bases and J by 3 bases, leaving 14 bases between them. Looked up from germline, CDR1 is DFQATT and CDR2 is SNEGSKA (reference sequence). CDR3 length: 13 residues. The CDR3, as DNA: TGCAGTGCTGGGGACGGGCCTCTCTACGAGCAGTACTTC. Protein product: CSAGDGPLYEQYF.

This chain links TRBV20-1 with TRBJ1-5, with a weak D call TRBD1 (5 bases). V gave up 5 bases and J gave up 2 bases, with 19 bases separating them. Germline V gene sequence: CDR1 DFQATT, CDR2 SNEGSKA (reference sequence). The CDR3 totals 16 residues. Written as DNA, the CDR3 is TGCAGTGCTGCGGACCGAGGCGGGGGGGGCAATCAGCCCCAGCATTTT. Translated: CSAADRGGGGNQPQHF.

The CDR3 nucleotides are TGTGCCAGCAGTTACTCAGGCAGGGGAACAGGCTCCTACAATGAGCAGTTCTTC. This codes for CASSYSGRGTGSYNEQFF. V usage is TRBV6-5 and J usage is TRBJ2-1; D might be TRBD1 (6 bases). Between the trimmed V and J ends, which lost 0 bases and 0 bases, there was a span of 15 bases. Germline CDR1 and CDR2: MNHEY and SVGAGI. This CDR3 is 18 amino acids long.

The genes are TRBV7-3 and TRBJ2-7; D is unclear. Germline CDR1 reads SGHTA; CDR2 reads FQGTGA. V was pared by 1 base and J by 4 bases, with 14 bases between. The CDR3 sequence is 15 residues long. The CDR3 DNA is TGTGCCAGCAGCTTAAATGGCCCCGTGGGATACGAGCAGTACTTC. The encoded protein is CASSLNGPVGYEQYF.

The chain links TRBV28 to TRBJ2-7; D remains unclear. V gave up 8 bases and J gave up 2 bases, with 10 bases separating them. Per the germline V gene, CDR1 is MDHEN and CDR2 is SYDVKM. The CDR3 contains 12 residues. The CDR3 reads CASEKRPYEQYF. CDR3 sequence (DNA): TGTGCCAGCGAGAAGCGCCCCTACGAGCAGTACTTC.

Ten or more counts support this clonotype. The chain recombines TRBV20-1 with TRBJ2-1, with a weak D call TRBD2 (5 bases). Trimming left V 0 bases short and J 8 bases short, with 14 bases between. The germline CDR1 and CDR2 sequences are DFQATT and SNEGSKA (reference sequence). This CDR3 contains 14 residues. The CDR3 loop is CSARDVLGRDEQFF. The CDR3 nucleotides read TGCAGTGCTAGAGATGTACTAGGGCGGGATGAGCAGTTCTTC.

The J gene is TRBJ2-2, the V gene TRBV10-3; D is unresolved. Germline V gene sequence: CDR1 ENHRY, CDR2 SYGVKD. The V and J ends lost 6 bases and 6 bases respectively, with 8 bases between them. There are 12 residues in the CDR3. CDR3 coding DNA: TGTGCCATCAGGCTGCAGTCCGGGGAGCTGTTTTTT. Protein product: CAIRLQSGELFF.

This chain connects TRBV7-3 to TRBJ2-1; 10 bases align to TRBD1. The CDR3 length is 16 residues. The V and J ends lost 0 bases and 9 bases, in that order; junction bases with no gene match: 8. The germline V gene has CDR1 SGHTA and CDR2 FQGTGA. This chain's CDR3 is CASSLTSSDRGCEQFF. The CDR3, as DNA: TGTGCCAGCAGCTTAACGAGCTCGGACAGGGGGTGTGAGCAGTTCTTC.

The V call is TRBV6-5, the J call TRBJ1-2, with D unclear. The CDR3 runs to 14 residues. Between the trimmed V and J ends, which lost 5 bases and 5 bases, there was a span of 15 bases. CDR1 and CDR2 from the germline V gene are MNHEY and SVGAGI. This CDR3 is CASSRRRLDYGYTF. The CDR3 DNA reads TGTGCCAGCAGTCGCCGACGGCTAGATTATGGCTACACCTTC.

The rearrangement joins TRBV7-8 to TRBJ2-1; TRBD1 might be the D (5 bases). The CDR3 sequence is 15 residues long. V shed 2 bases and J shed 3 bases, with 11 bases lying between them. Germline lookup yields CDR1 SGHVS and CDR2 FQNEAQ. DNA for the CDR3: TGTGCCAGCAGCTTAAGGGGCCAGCGCTACAATGAGCAGTTCTTC. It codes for CASSLRGQRYNEQFF.